The clone carrying this T cell receptor (beta chain) was seen once. These data originate in a study of blood T cell repertoires in COVID-19. About the study: Both acute and convalescent COVID-19 samples were obtained from the United States, Italy and Spain. T cells, B-cell-depleted T cells, or PBMCs provided the cDNA or gDNA that served as material.

In the authors' methods: Nucleated cell counts were estimated from reference gene primer amplification. Sequenced by immunoSEQ multiplex PCR; TCRdb stores in-frame clones only, minus some. Clone size and V and J calls were adopted from that table, with D and trimming inferred from the DNA. The table lists fewer than 350,000 clones, 70% to 90% of them singletons, with 1.5% to 2% in the top ten. Seattle-derived patients entered the study during active infection and were followed longitudinally. The source of this sequence is a woman aged 30 to 39 with COVID-19, enrolled during active disease. Material: peripheral blood.

CDR3 region: CASRQGKTQYF. The CDR3 DNA follows: TGTGCCAGCAGACAGGGAAAGACCCAGTACTTC. The rearrangement uses TRBV27 and TRBJ2-5; possible D gene TRBD1, 6 bases. The V end was cut by 6 bases, the J end by 6 bases, with 8 bases between. CDR1 is MNHEY and CDR2 is SMNVEV in the germline V gene (reference sequence). The CDR3 runs to 11 residues.